A selection of T cell receptor beta chains follows, all from one sample in a study of control samples from healthy donors and cancer patients. Only in-frame clones appear in the TCRdb table, and some are missing; sequencing was by immunoSEQ multiplex PCR. The data show roughly 86,000 clones, over 75% seen once. Sequenced input: blood. These receptor sequences come from a woman aged 18-30 years in good health. The conserved cysteine and the conserved F or W are not part of the CDR3 here. Each record gives: V gene, J gene, D gene, CDR3 protein. A D gene is named only where the DNA matches it firmly.

TRBV2	TRBJ2-2	TRBD2	ASSEGGFILRGWTGELF
TRBV27	TRBJ2-5	TRBD1	ASSSLSPYRGREETQY
TRBV28	TRBJ1-1	.	ASSFLNTEAF
TRBV9	TRBJ1-3	TRBD1	ASSVEQGALNTIY
TRBV9	TRBJ2-3	.	ASSPWKGGTDTQY
TRBV11-2	TRBJ2-3	.	ASSLDGAVRDTQY
TRBV2	TRBJ2-1	TRBD2	ASIGLAASNEQF
TRBV6-5	TRBJ2-7	TRBD1	ASNKQGMVTGQY
TRBV19	TRBJ1-5	.	ASSTTKGIYSNQPQH
TRBV3-1/TRBV3-2	TRBJ1-6	.	ASSQDQGSRSPLH
TRBV10-1	TRBJ2-7	.	ASSGPTPMGYEQY
TRBV5-1	TRBJ2-3	TRBD1	ASSLGQGFADTQY
TRBV7-6	TRBJ1-1	.	ASSSWTLGGKSRTEAF
TRBV19	TRBJ2-2	TRBD1	ASKGRQGNTGELF
TRBV5-1	TRBJ1-1	TRBD1	ASSFVRDRGSEAF
TRBV4-1	TRBJ2-5	.	ASNRGGPGMGQETQY
TRBV2	TRBJ1-1	TRBD1	ASGPGQGSSTF
TRBV7-3	TRBJ2-7	.	ASSLDNSGTYEQY
TRBV2	TRBJ1-2	.	ASSGGTNYGYT
TRBV2	TRBJ2-1	TRBD1	ASSIDRGSNEQF
TRBV6-6	TRBJ1-2	TRBD1	AGNRGSNYGYT
TRBV2	TRBJ1-1	.	ASRSGFAEAF
TRBV7-8	TRBJ1-1	.	ASSIGLGVGTEAF
TRBV7-9	TRBJ2-1	.	ASSYNRQFPF
TRBV5-1	TRBJ2-5	.	ASSLGSRNQETQY
TRBV11-2	TRBJ1-1	.	ASSLDQLTVAF
TRBV20-1	TRBJ2-3	.	SAGGRDTQY
TRBV6-4	TRBJ1-1	.	ASSETVGTEAF
TRBV10-2	TRBJ1-2	.	AVGNPFYGYT